This T cell receptor beta chain derives from a study of blood T cell repertoires in COVID-19. Regarding this clone: At the DNA level, this CDR3 is encoded by other sequences in the same sample as well.

CDR3 length: 15 amino acids. V trimming: 3 bases; J trimming: 0 bases; junction bases outside the gene matches: 3. CDR1 is MDHEN, CDR2 SYDVKM, per germline. Original handling: Estimation of nucleated cell counts was performed using reference gene primer amplification. Only in-frame clones appear in the TCRdb table, and some are missing; sequencing was by immunoSEQ multiplex PCR. V, J and clone size are those of that table, while D and trimming were read from the DNA. The table lists 200,000 to 250,000 clones, about 88% of them singletons, with more than 0.75% in the top ten. The rearrangement joins TRBV28 to TRBJ2-7, with TRBD1 identical over 9 bases. The TCR was taken from a man aged 35-49 years with acute or convalescent COVID-19. Sequenced: peripheral blood. This chain's CDR3 is CASSFPDRGSYEQYF. CDR3 nucleotide sequence: TGTGCCAGCAGTTTTCCGGACAGGGGCTCCTACGAGCAGTACTTC.